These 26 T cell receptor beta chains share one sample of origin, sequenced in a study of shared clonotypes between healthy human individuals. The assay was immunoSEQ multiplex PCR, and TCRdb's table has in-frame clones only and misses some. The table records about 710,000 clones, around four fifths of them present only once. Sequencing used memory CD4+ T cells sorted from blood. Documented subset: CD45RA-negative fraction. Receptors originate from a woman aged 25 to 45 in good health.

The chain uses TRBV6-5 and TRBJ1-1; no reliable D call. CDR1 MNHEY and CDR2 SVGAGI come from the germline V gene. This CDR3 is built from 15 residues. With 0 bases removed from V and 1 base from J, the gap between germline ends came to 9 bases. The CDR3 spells CASSYSISENTEAFF. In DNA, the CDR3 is TGTGCCAGCAGTTACTCGATTTCGGAGAACACTGAAGCTTTCTTT.

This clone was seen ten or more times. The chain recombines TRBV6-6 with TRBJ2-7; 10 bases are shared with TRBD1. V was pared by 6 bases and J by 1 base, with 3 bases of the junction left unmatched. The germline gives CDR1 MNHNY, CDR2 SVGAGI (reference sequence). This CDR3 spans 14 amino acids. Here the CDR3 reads CASRGQGNSYEQYF. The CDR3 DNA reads TGTGCCAGCAGGGGACAGGGGAATTCCTACGAGCAGTACTTC.

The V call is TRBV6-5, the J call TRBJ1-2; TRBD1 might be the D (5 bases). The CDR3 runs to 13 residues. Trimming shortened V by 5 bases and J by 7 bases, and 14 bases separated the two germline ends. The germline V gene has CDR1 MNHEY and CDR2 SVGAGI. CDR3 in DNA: TGTGCCAGCAGTACCGGGACCGACGTTGGCTACACCTTC. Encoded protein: CASSTGTDVGYTF.

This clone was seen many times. The CDR3 DNA follows: TGTGCCAGCAGCTTAATGCAGGGAGCTAACTATGGCTACACCTTC. Its protein is CASSLMQGANYGYTF. The chain uses TRBV7-9 and TRBJ1-2, with D perhaps TRBD1 (5 bases). The CDR3 loop spans 15 amino acids. CDR1 and CDR2 from the germline V gene are SEHNR and FQNEAQ (reference sequence). V was pared by 2 bases and J by 0 bases, with 10 bases between. Combining the CDR3 with reference TRBV7-9 and TRBJ1-2 gives the whole variable domain DTGVSQNPRHKITKRGQNVTFRCDPISEHNRLYWYRQTLGQGPEFLTYFQNEAQLEKSRLLSDRFSAERPKGSFSTLEIQRTEQGDSAMYLCASSLMQGANYGYTFGSGTRLTVV.

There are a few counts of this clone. The CDR3 coding sequence is TGTGCCAGCAGTGAGGTAGCTGGCTACACCTTC. Translation: CASSEVAGYTF. V is TRBV2 and J is TRBJ1-2; D is unresolved. Germline V CDR1 and CDR2: SNHLY, FYNNEI. V dropped 3 bases and J dropped 7 bases, with 6 bases sitting between them. The CDR3 consists of 11 residues.

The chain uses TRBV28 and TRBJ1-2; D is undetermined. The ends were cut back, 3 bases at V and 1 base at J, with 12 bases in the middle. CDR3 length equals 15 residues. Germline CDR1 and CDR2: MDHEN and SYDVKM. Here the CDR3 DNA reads TGTGCCAGCAGTTTTTATAGGAGGCTTAACTATGGCTACACCTTC. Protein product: CASSFYRRLNYGYTF.

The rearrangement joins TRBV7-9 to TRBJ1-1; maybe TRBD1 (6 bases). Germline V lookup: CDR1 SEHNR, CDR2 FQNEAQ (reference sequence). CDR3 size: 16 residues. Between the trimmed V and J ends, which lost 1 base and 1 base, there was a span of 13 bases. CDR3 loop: CASSLGGHSSNTEAFF. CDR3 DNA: TGTGCCAGCAGCTTAGGGGGACACTCTTCGAACACTGAAGCTTTCTTT.

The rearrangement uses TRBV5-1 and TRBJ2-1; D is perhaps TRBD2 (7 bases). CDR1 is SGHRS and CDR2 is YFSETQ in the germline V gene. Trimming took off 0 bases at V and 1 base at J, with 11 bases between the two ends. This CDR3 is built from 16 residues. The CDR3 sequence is CASSLAGGRSYNEQFF. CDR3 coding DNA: TGCGCCAGCAGCTTGGCGGGGGGCCGGTCCTACAATGAGCAGTTCTTC.

The CDR3 sequence is CASSLGPSRGVSNQPQHF. CDR3 in DNA: TGTGCCAGCAGTTTGGGACCCTCGAGGGGGGTGAGCAATCAGCCCCAGCATTTT. This chain connects TRBV28 to TRBJ1-5, with a weak D call TRBD1 (6 bases). The CDR3 loop spans 18 amino acids. The ends were cut back, 3 bases at V and 1 base at J, with 19 bases in the middle. Germline CDR1 and CDR2: MDHEN and SYDVKM.

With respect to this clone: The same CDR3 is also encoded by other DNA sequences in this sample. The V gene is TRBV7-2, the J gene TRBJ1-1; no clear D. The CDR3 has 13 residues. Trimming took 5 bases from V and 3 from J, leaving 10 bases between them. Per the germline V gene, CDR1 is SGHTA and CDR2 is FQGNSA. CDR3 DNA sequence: TGTGCCAGCAGCGCTCAGAGAGACACTGAAGCTTTCTTT. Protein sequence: CASSAQRDTEAFF.

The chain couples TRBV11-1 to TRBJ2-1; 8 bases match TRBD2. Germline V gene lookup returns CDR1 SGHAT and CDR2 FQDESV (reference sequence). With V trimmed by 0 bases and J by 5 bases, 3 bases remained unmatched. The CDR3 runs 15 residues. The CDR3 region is CASSLAPGGHNEQFF. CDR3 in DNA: TGTGCCAGCAGCTTAGCTCCGGGAGGGCACAATGAGCAGTTCTTC.

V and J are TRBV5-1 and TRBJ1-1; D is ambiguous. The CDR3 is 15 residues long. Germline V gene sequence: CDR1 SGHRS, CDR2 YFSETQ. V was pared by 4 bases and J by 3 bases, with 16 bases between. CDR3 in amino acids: CASSGGWVGDTEAFF. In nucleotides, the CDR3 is TGCGCCAGCAGCGGTGGTTGGGTCGGCGACACTGAAGCTTTCTTT.

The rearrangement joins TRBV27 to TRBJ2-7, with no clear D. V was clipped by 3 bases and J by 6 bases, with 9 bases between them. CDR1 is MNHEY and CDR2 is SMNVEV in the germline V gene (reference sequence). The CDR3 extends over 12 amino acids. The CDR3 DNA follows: TGTGCCAGCAGTTTTTTCCAGTCCGAGCAGTACTTC. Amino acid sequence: CASSFFQSEQYF.

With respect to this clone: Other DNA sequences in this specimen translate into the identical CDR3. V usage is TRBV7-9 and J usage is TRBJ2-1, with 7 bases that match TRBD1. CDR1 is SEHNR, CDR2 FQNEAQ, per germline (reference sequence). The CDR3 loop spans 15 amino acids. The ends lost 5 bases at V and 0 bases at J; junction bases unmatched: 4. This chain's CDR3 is CASSPRGSSYNEQFF. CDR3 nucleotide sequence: TGTGCCAGCAGCCCCAGGGGGAGCTCCTACAATGAGCAGTTCTTC.

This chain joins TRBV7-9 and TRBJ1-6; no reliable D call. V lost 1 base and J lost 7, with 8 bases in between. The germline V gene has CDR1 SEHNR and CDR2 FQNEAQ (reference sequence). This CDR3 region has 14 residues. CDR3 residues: CASSLERKNSPLHF. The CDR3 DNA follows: TGTGCCAGCAGCTTAGAGCGAAAGAATTCACCCCTCCACTTT. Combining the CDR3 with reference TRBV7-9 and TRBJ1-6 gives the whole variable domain DTGVSQNPRHKITKRGQNVTFRCDPISEHNRLYWYRQTLGQGPEFLTYFQNEAQLEKSRLLSDRFSAERPKGSFSTLEIQRTEQGDSAMYLCASSLERKNSPLHFGNGTRLTVT.

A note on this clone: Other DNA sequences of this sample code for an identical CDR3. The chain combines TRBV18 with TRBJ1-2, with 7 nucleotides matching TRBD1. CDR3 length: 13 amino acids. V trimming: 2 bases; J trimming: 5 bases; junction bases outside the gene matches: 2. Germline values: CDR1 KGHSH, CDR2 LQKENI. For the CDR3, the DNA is TGTGCCAGCTCACCAGACAGGGCTTATGGCTACACCTTC. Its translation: CASSPDRAYGYTF.

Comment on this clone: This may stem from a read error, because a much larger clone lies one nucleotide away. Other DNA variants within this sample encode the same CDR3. Here the CDR3 reads CSAGLVYEQYF. CDR3 coding DNA: TGCAGTGCGGGACTAGTCTACGAGCAGTACTTC. The rearrangement uses TRBV20-1 and TRBJ2-7; 8 positions match TRBD2. With V trimmed by 6 bases and J by 3 bases, 1 base remained unmatched. The germline gives CDR1 DFQATT, CDR2 SNEGSKA (reference sequence). CDR3 length equals 11 residues.

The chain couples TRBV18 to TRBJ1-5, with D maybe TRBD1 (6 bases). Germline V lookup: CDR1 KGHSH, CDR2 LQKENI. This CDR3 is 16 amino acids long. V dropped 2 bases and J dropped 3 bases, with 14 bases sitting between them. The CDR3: CASSPGSAGANQPQHF. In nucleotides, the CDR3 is TGTGCCAGCTCACCAGGGTCCGCAGGGGCCAATCAGCCCCAGCATTTT. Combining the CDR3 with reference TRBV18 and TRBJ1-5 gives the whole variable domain NAGVMQNPRHLVRRRGQEARLRCSPMKGHSHVYWYRQLPEEGLKFMVYLQKENIIDESGMPKERFSAEFPKEGPSILRIQQVVRGDSAAYFCASSPGSAGANQPQHFGDGTRLSIL.

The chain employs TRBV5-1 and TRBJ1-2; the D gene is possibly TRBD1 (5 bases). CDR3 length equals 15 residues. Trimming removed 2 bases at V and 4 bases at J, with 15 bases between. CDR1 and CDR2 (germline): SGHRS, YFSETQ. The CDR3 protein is CASSFFEGSSYGYTF. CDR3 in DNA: TGCGCCAGCAGCTTTTTCGAGGGGTCGTCCTATGGCTACACCTTC.

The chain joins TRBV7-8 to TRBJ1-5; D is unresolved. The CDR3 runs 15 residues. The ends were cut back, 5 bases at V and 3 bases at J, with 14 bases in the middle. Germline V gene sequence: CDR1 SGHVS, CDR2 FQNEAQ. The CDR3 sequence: CASSPPGGNNQPQHF. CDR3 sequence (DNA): TGTGCCAGCAGCCCCCCGGGCGGAAACAATCAGCCCCAGCATTTT.

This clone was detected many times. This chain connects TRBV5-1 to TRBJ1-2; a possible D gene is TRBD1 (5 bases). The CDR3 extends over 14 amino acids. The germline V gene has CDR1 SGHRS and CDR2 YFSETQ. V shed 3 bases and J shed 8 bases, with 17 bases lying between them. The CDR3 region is CASSSGTEGTGYTF. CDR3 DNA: TGCGCCAGCAGCTCGGGGACGGAGGGTACGGGCTACACCTTC.

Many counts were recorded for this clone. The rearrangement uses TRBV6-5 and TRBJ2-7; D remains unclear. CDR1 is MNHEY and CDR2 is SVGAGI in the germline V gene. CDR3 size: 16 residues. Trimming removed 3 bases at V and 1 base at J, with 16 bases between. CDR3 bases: TGTGCCAGCAGTTATTCTAGTACTTTTAAATCCTACGAGCAGTACTTC. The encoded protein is CASSYSSTFKSYEQYF.

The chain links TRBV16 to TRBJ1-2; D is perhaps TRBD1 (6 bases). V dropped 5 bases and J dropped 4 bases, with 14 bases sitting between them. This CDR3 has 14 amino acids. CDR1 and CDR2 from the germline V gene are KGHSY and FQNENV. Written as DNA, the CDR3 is TGTGCCAGCAGCATTAAGGGGGTGGGCTATGGCTACACCTTC. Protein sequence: CASSIKGVGYGYTF.

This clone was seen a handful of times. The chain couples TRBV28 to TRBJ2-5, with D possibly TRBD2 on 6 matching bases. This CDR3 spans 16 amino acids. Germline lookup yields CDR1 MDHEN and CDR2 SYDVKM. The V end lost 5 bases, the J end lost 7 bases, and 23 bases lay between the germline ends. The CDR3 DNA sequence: TGTGCCAGCAGTGCTGGGGGGAGTAAGGGAGGAGGGACCCAGTACTTC. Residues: CASSAGGSKGGGTQYF.

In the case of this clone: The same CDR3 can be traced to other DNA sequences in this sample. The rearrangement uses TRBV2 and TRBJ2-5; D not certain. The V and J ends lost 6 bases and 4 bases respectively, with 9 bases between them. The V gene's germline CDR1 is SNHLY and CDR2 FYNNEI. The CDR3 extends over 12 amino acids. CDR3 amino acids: CASSERRETQYF. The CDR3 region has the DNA TGTGCCAGCAGCGAACGCAGAGAGACCCAGTACTTC.

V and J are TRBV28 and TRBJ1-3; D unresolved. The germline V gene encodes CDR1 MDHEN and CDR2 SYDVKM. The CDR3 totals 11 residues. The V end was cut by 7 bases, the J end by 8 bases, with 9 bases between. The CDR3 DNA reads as TGTGCCAGCAACTTGCGGGACACCATATATTTT. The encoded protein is CASNLRDTIYF.